This T cell receptor (beta chain) was sequenced during a study of shared clonotypes between healthy human individuals. This clone appeared once. The trim removed 1 base at V and 5 bases at J, leaving 11 bases unmatched. Germline V gene sequence: CDR1 MGHRA, CDR2 YSYEKL. The CDR3 has 18 amino acids. This table comes from immunoSEQ multiplex PCR, and its TCRdb copy is limited to in-frame clones, with some not included. The table lists some 1.1 million clones, approximately 77% of them singletons. Sequenced sample: memory CD4+ T cells from PBMCs. Noted subset: CD45RA-negative fraction. This chain connects TRBV4-1 to TRBJ2-1; TRBD1 matches at 10 bases. This receptor was obtained from a man between 18 and 29 years old in good health. Some clones in this sample may be carry-over from other donors' samples. This CDR3 is CASSQAGSGQGRDNEQFF. The DNA for the CDR3 is TGCGCCAGCAGCCAAGCGGGCTCGGGACAGGGGAGAGACAATGAGCAGTTCTTC.